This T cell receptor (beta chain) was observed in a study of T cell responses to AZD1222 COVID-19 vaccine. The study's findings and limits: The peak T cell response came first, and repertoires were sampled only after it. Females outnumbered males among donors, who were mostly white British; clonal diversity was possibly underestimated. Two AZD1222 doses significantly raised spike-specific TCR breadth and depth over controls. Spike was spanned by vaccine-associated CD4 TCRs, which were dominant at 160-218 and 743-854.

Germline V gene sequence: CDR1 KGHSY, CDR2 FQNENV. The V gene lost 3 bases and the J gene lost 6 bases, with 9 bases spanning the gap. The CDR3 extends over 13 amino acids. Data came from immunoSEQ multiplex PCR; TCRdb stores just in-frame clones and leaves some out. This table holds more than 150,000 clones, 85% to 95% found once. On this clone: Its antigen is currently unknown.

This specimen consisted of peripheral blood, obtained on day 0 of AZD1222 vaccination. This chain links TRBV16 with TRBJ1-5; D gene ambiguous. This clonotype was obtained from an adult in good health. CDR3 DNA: TGTGCCAGCAGCCAGGCAGGCCCTCAGCCCCAGCATTTT. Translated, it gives CASSQAGPQPQHF.